This TCR beta chain was retrieved from a study of PD-L1 blockade in urothelial cancer. Study-level background: Prior chemotherapy in patients spanned 0 to 3 regimens. Timepoints chosen for blood analysis were 3 weeks (second dose) and 6 weeks after treatment start. Per blood sample, T cells had a median of roughly 150,000.

Clones were sequenced by immunoSEQ multiplex PCR, and TCRdb holds only the in-frame ones, with some missing. Seen here are roughly 45,000 clones, around nine tenths observed once, and the top ten hold 13% to 15%. V gave up 4 bases and J gave up 5 bases, with 8 bases separating them. Germline V gives CDR1 SEHNR, CDR2 FQNEAQ (reference sequence). The CDR3 covers 13 residues. This clone was found a few times. The same CDR3 arises from other DNA sequences in this sample as well. The TCR was taken from a woman between 55 and 75 years old with urothelial cancer. The specimen comprised PBMCs, sampled around atezolizumab (anti-PD-L1) treatment. V is TRBV7-9 and J is TRBJ2-2; D is unresolved. The CDR3 sequence: CASSSTWTGELFF. CDR3 in DNA: TGTGCCAGCAGCTCAACTTGGACCGGGGAGCTGTTTTTT. The full variable domain, completed using reference TRBV7-9 and TRBJ2-2, is DTGVSQNPRHKITKRGQNVTFRCDPISEHNRLYWYRQTLGQGPEFLTYFQNEAQLEKSRLLSDRFSAERPKGSFSTLEIQRTEQGDSAMYLCASSSTWTGELFFGEGSRLTVL.